In this sample, the clone carrying this T cell receptor beta chain turned up a few times. These data come from a study of early T cells in non-severe SARS-CoV-2 infection. Study-level information: Chains were unpaired, as sequencing was done on bulk RNA from unsorted whole blood.

Individual cDNA molecules each received unique molecular identifiers attached to them. TCRdb fed the 5' RACE reads into MiXCR, producing one record per CDR3 protein. The repertoire consists of some 38,000 distinct CDR3 sequences, with less than 7% occurring once and the leading ten covering roughly 4%. CDR3 length: 13 amino acids. V was pared by 3 bases and J by 4 bases, with 7 bases between. The chain links TRBV12-3 or TRBV12-4 to TRBJ1-5; D unresolved. The clonotype originates from an adult who was a healthcare worker with PCR-confirmed SARS-CoV-2 infection or an uninfected control (not recorded which). Sequences were derived from whole blood, sampled at baseline. CDR3 coding DNA: TGTGCCAGCAGTTTTGGGCTAAATCAGCCCCAGCATTTT. Residues: CASSFGLNQPQHF.